A single sample is the source of the 5 T cell receptor beta chains below, sequenced in a study of blood T cell repertoires in COVID-19. TCRdb's copy holds only in-frame clones and misses some; the assay was immunoSEQ multiplex PCR. The table includes fewer than 200,000 clones, over 75% detected once. Sequencing used peripheral blood. The receptor set was obtained from a man between 45 and 60 years old with acute or convalescent COVID-19.

Note on this clone: Germline is not matched at one junction end, which may reflect a read error. The chain uses TRBV7-6 and TRBJ2-5; TRBD2 matches 12 bases. The CDR3 is 22 amino acids. Germline loops: CDR1 SGHVS, CDR2 FNYEAQ. CDR3 in amino acids: CASCLFPPPHSASGGAGWTQYF. The CDR3 region has the DNA TGTGCCAGCTGCTTATTTCCCCCCCCACATTCGGCTAGCGGGGGGGCGGGTTGGACCCAGTACTTC.

The chain combines TRBV10-1 with TRBJ2-1; a weak D match, TRBD2 (5 bases). V dropped 0 bases and J dropped 7 bases, with 7 bases sitting between them. Germline CDR1 and CDR2: WNHNN and SYGVQD (reference sequence). The CDR3 contains 13 residues. CDR3 residues: CASSESGRNEQFF. The CDR3 DNA reads TGCGCCAGCAGTGAGTCTGGGAGAAATGAGCAGTTCTTC.

The chain joins TRBV6-1 to TRBJ2-7, with D unclear. V was clipped by 1 base and J by 6 bases, with 13 bases between them. Germline V gene data show CDR1 as MNHNS and CDR2 as SASEGT. This CDR3 contains 14 residues. In DNA form, the CDR3 reads TGTGCCAGCAGTGAAGGGCGGTACACCGGCGAGCAGTACGTC. It encodes CASSEGRYTGEQYV.

This chain connects TRBV5-1 to TRBJ1-3, with D maybe TRBD1 (6 bases). Germline assignment: CDR1 SGHRS and CDR2 YFSETQ. V was trimmed by 4 bases and J by 2 bases, leaving 10 bases between them. This CDR3 comprises 14 residues. The CDR3 loop reads CASSEGGTGNTIYF. In nucleotides, the CDR3 is TGCGCCAGCAGCGAAGGGGGAACTGGAAACACCATATATTTT. Filled out from reference TRBV5-1 and TRBJ1-3, the complete variable domain reads KAGVTQTPRYLIKTRGQQVTLSCSPISGHRSVSWYQQTPGQGLQFLFEYFSETQRNKGNFPGRFSGRQFSNSRSEMNVSTLELGDSALYLCASSEGGTGNTIYFGEGSWLTVV.

This chain connects TRBV28 to TRBJ2-5; D might be TRBD1 (6 bases). Deletions cut 3 bases from V and 5 bases from J, with 13 bases between. The V gene's germline CDR1 is MDHEN and CDR2 SYDVKM. This CDR3 has 14 amino acids. The CDR3 sequence: CASSFPRGSETQYF. For the CDR3, the DNA is TGTGCCAGCAGTTTCCCCAGGGGTTCTGAGACCCAGTACTTC.